The 13 T cell receptor beta chains below all came from one sample that was sequenced in a study of T-cell memory formation after mild COVID-19. MiXCR, run by TCRdb on the 5' RACE reads, gives a single entry per CDR3 protein. The table has about 320,000 distinct CDR3 sequences, more than 13% seen once. The sequenced material came from PBMCs or a T cell subset sorted from them (not recorded which). The receptors were gathered from a man aged 18-30 years who had mild COVID-19 (a few samples of this study predate the infection). Cell type and time point are not known.

In this sample, this clonotype turned up a few times. The rearrangement uses TRBV12-3 or TRBV12-4 and TRBJ2-5; weak D call: TRBD2 (5 bases). V lost 8 bases, J lost 2 bases, and 12 bases lay in between. This CDR3 spans 13 amino acids. CDR3 in amino acids: CASGSRRQETQYF. CDR3 DNA: TGTGCCAGCGGAAGTAGGAGGCAAGAGACCCAGTACTTC.

This chain joins TRBV6-5 and TRBJ1-6; 7 bases agree with TRBD1. There are 16 residues in the CDR3. Germline values: CDR1 MNHEY, CDR2 SVGAGI. The V segment lost 2 bases and the J segment 9 bases; nucleotides outside the gene matches: 10. CDR3 in amino acids: CASSYPPLAGGSPLHF. DNA for the CDR3: TGTGCCAGCAGTTACCCTCCGTTGGCAGGGGGTTCACCCCTCCACTTT.

Note on this clonotype: One end of the junction varies from germline; a read error may be responsible. The J gene is TRBJ2-5, the V gene TRBV7-2; 9 nucleotides align to TRBD1. CDR3 length: 16 amino acids. Germline loops: CDR1 SGHTA, CDR2 FQGNSA. CDR3 coding DNA: TGTGCAAGCAGCTTGGGCCAGGGACAGGGACAAGAGACCCAGTACTTC. Amino acids: CASSLGQGQGQETQYF.

The V call is TRBV20-1, the J call TRBJ2-3, with TRBD2 as a possible D gene (6 bases). This CDR3 comprises 15 residues. Trimming took off 6 bases at V and 1 base at J, with 17 bases between the two ends. From germline, CDR1 is DFQATT and CDR2 SNEGSKA (reference sequence). The CDR3 sequence is CSAIAAQGGTDTQYF. CDR3 bases: TGCAGTGCAATAGCGGCTCAGGGAGGCACAGATACGCAGTATTTT.

This clonotype was counted between two and nine times. This chain uses TRBV25-1 with TRBJ1-2; D gene ambiguous. Trimming took off 9 bases at V and 0 bases at J, with 17 bases between the two ends. The CDR3 consists of 15 residues. From germline, CDR1 is MGHDK and CDR2 SYGVNS. This CDR3 reads CASGDHGSSNYGYTF. The CDR3 DNA reads TGTGCCAGTGGTGATCATGGGTCATCTAACTATGGCTACACCTTC.

This clonotype was seen a few times. CDR3 protein: CASSRQGLYEQYF. In DNA, the CDR3 is TGTGCCAGCAGCCGACAGGGACTCTACGAGCAGTACTTC. The chain couples TRBV2 to TRBJ2-7, with a tentative D call TRBD1 (7 bases). V lost 6 bases to trimming and J lost 3 bases, with 12 bases between them. CDR1 and CDR2 (germline): SNHLY, FYNNEI. This CDR3 comprises 13 residues. Variable domain in full (rest from reference TRBV2 and TRBJ2-7): EPEVTQTPSHQVTQMGQEVILRCVPISNHLYFYWYRQILGQKVEFLVSFYNNEISEKSEIFDDQFSVERPDGSNFTLKIRSTKLEDSAMYFCASSRQGLYEQYFGPGTRLTVT.

The chain carries TRBV7-8 and TRBJ2-3; D may match TRBD1 or TRBD2 (5 bases each). The CDR3 covers 13 residues. Per germline, CDR1 SGHVS and CDR2 FQNEAQ. CDR3 in amino acids: CAAGALFTDTQYF. CDR3 nucleotides: TGTGCGGCCGGGGCCCTATTCACAGATACGCAGTATTTT. The whole variable domain, remainder taken from reference TRBV7-8 and TRBJ2-3, is GAGVSQSPRYKVAKRGQDVALRCDPISGHVSLFWYQQALGQGPEFLTYFQNEAQLDKSGLPSDRFFAERPEGSVSTLKIQRTQQEDSAVYLCAAGALFTDTQYFGPGTRLTVL.

This clonotype appeared a few times. This chain connects TRBV29-1 to TRBJ2-1; D is possibly TRBD1 (5 bases). The CDR3 is 11 amino acids. The V and J ends lost 8 bases and 9 bases respectively, with 14 bases between them. Germline CDR1 and CDR2: SQVTM and ANQGSEA. CDR3 sequence (DNA): TGCAGCAGGGGTAGGATCGGTGAGCAGTTCTTC. Protein product: CSRGRIGEQFF.

This chain joins TRBV2 and TRBJ1-3, with no clear D. V lost 6 bases and J lost 2, with 11 bases in between. The CDR3 totals 14 residues. Germline loops: CDR1 SNHLY, CDR2 FYNNEI. In DNA, the CDR3 is TGTGCCAGCAGGATGTCGGGCCCTGGAAACACCATATATTTT. It codes for CASRMSGPGNTIYF.

This clonotype was counted once. The genes are TRBV7-3 and TRBJ2-7; 7 bases line up with TRBD2. The CDR3 is made up of 15 amino acids. Germline V gene sequence: CDR1 SGHTA, CDR2 FQGTGA. V lost 1 base, J lost 1 base, and 4 bases stayed unmatched. The CDR3 bases are TGTGCCAGCAGCTTAAGTGGGGGGGAATCCTACGAGCAGTACTTC. It translates to CASSLSGGESYEQYF.

The chain couples TRBV7-8 to TRBJ2-1; maybe TRBD2 (6 bases). Trimming left V 2 bases short and J 6 bases short, with 14 bases between. The length of the CDR3 is 15 residues. From germline, CDR1 is SGHVS and CDR2 FQNEAQ. CDR3 protein: CASSLRRAGGNEQFF. In DNA, the CDR3 is TGTGCCAGCAGCTTAAGGAGGGCGGGTGGCAATGAGCAGTTCTTC.

This clonotype has at least ten counts. This chain uses TRBV10-3 with TRBJ2-1; TRBD2 agrees at 8 bases. Looked up from germline, CDR1 is ENHRY and CDR2 is SYGVKD. The CDR3 extends over 13 amino acids. The junction had 7 bases not matched to a gene; V was cut back by 10 bases and J by 5 bases. In DNA form, the CDR3 reads TGTGCCACCGGCGGACTAGCTGACAATGAGCAGTTCTTC. Translated, it gives CATGGLADNEQFF.

This clonotype was picked up a small number of times. The V and J genes are TRBV2 and TRBJ1-5; D is ambiguous. The CDR3 consists of 14 residues. Per germline, CDR1 SNHLY and CDR2 FYNNEI. The V end lost 0 bases, the J end lost 5 bases, and 8 bases lay between the germline ends. CDR3 nucleotides: TGTGCCAGCAGTGAAGCCGGGAGGCATCAGCCCCAGCATTTT. Translating it yields CASSEAGRHQPQHF.